The source of this TCR beta chain is a study of graft-versus-host responses after intestinal transplantation. Turning to the study itself: Every transplant recipient was induced with anti-thymocyte globulin, then maintained on tacrolimus and steroids for roughly 3 years.

Repertoires were generated with immunoSEQ multiplex PCR, while TCRdb's copy carries only in-frame clones and drops some. The sample lists some 96,000 clones, about 90% occurring once. Germline V gene lookup returns CDR1 SGHAT and CDR2 FQNNGV. The CDR3 totals 15 residues. The trim removed 5 bases at V and 7 bases at J, leaving 8 bases unmatched. The table lists this clone with a count of one. The target antigen is unknown. The chain couples TRBV11-2 to TRBJ2-2, with TRBD1 matching 9 bases. The sequencing here drew on unstimulated CD4+ T cells sorted from spleen or lymph node cells, taken before transplant. The source of this sequence is a human donor who was the organ donor for an intestinal transplant. CDR3 nucleotide sequence: TGTGCCAGCAGCCCCAGACAGGGGGGCGGCGGGGAGCTGTTTTTT. This encodes CASSPRQGGGGELFF.